This T cell receptor (beta chain) was captured by sequencing in a study of identical twins. V shed 6 bases and J shed 4 bases, with 15 bases lying between them. Germline V gene lookup returns CDR1 MNHNS and CDR2 SASEGT. CDR3 length equals 14 residues. This clonotype has only a few counts. TCRdb independently ran MiXCR on the 5' RACE reads; one entry per CDR3 protein. The table includes about 430,000 distinct CDR3 sequences, roughly 20% detected once. The gene calls are TRBV6-1 and TRBJ1-2; TRBD1 might be the D (6 bases). The sequence was obtained from a man aged 45-65 years in good health. The source material was naive T cells sorted from blood. The DNA of the CDR3 is TGTGCCAGCAGAGACCGACAGGACACCTATGGCTACACCTTC. It encodes CASRDRQDTYGYTF.